The 20 T cell receptor beta chains below were found in one sample sequenced in a study of blood T cell repertoires in COVID-19. Libraries were prepared by immunoSEQ multiplex PCR; TCRdb keeps only in-frame clonotypes and omits some of them. The sample lists about 160,000 clones; 82% were seen once. Input material: peripheral blood. These TCRs come from an elderly woman with active or convalescent COVID-19.

This sequence joins TRBV7-3 and TRBJ1-1; 9 bases map to TRBD1. V was clipped by 5 bases and J by 6 bases; unmatched bases: 4. The CDR3 consists of 13 residues. CDR1 and CDR2 (germline): SGHTA, FQGTGA. The CDR3 loop reads CASSIRQGAEAFF. The CDR3 bases are TGTGCCAGCAGCATCAGACAGGGGGCTGAAGCTTTCTTT.

This clone was counted between two and nine times. One end of the junction does not line up with germline, which may come from a read error. The chain links TRBV9 to TRBJ2-1; TRBD1 matches 7 bases. The CDR3 spans 12 residues. Looked up from germline, CDR1 is SGDLS and CDR2 is YYNGEE. In nucleotides, the CDR3 is TGTGCCAGCAGCCTACCCGGGCAGGGGGTAGTCTTC. Translated, it gives CASSLPGQGVVF.

The V and J genes are TRBV6-6 and TRBJ2-3; 7 bases match TRBD1. This CDR3 is 12 amino acids long. V dropped 7 bases and J dropped 12; count of bases not matched to a gene: 10. Germline CDR1 reads MNHNY; CDR2 reads SVGAGI (reference sequence). The CDR3 DNA sequence: TGTGCCAGCACCAGGTGGGGACAGAGTCAGTATTTT. Protein product: CASTRWGQSQYF.

The CDR3 DNA reads TGTGCCGCTGTGACAGGGGGCTATGGCTACACCTTC. Amino acid sequence: CAAVTGGYGYTF. V is TRBV30 and J is TRBJ1-2, with 9 bases aligning to TRBD1. V lost 8 bases to trimming and J lost 4 bases; unmatched junction nucleotides: 5. There are 12 residues in the CDR3. Germline CDR1 reads GTSNPN; CDR2 reads SVGIG (reference sequence).

The chain links TRBV28 to TRBJ1-1; perhaps TRBD1 as D (5 bases). V lost 8 bases and J lost 3, with 10 bases in between. The CDR3 totals 12 residues. Germline V gene lookup returns CDR1 MDHEN and CDR2 SYDVKM. Here the CDR3 DNA reads TGTGCCAGCGGGGGAGGGTACACTGAAGCTTTCTTT. It encodes CASGGGYTEAFF.

The V call is TRBV5-1, the J call TRBJ1-2, with a possible D match to TRBD1 (6 bases). The CDR3 is 12 amino acids. The V and J ends lost 5 bases and 8 bases respectively, with 13 bases between them. CDR1 is SGHRS and CDR2 is YFSETQ in the germline V gene. The CDR3 is CASSLNRDGYTF. In DNA, the CDR3 is TGCGCCAGCAGTCTTAACAGGGACGGCTACACCTTC.

Written as DNA, the CDR3 is TGTGCCAGCAGTTTCCCCTGGGGGGGATACTCCTACGAGCAGTACTTC. This codes for CASSFPWGGYSYEQYF. The V and J genes are TRBV28 and TRBJ2-7, with 7 nucleotides matching TRBD2. The germline V gene has CDR1 MDHEN and CDR2 SYDVKM. The junction had 8 bases not matched to a gene; V was cut back by 3 bases and J by 0 bases. This CDR3 contains 16 residues. Together with reference TRBV28 and TRBJ2-7, the CDR3 gives the full variable domain: DVKVTQSSRYLVKRTGEKVFLECVQDMDHENMFWYRQDPGLGLRLIYFSYDVKMKEKGDIPEGYSVSREKKERFSLILESASTNQTSMYLCASSFPWGGYSYEQYFGPGTRLTVT.

This chain uses TRBV30 with TRBJ1-6, with 7 bases aligning to TRBD1. The CDR3 extends over 15 amino acids. Per the germline V gene, CDR1 is GTSNPN and CDR2 is SVGIG (reference sequence). V trimming: 0 bases; J trimming: 9 bases; junction bases outside the gene matches: 8. The CDR3 loop is CAWSVKTGRSSPLHF. CDR3 DNA: TGTGCCTGGAGTGTAAAGACAGGGCGGTCTTCACCCCTCCACTTT.

The chain employs TRBV5-1 and TRBJ1-2; 7 positions agree with TRBD1. This CDR3 has 13 residues. With 0 bases clipped from V and 8 bases from J, the junction kept 4 bases outside the gene matches. From germline, CDR1 is SGHRS and CDR2 YFSETQ. CDR3 region: CASSLARQGGYTF. CDR3 DNA sequence: TGCGCCAGCAGCTTGGCCCGACAGGGAGGCTACACCTTC.

V is TRBV5-1 and J is TRBJ2-1; D may be TRBD1 or TRBD2 (6 bases each). Germline lookup yields CDR1 SGHRS and CDR2 YFSETQ. The CDR3 is 16 residues long. Trimming removed 4 bases from V and 7 bases from J, with 21 bases in between. The CDR3 here is CASSLGGTGFQNEQFF. As DNA, the CDR3 is TGCGCCAGCAGCCTGGGAGGCACAGGGTTTCAAAATGAGCAGTTCTTC.

The chain combines TRBV4-1 with TRBJ2-1, with TRBD2 matching 13 bases. This CDR3 contains 19 residues. Germline V gene sequence: CDR1 MGHRA, CDR2 YSYEKL. V shed 4 bases and J 12 bases; nucleotides not matched to a gene: 21. For the CDR3, the DNA is TGCGCCAGCAGCCCCAGGCTTATTTCGCGACTAGCGGGAGGATCTGCGCAGTTCTTC. Translated, it gives CASSPRLISRLAGGSAQFF.

The V gene is TRBV7-3, the J gene TRBJ2-3; D not certain. The CDR3 is 13 residues long. The germline gives CDR1 SGHTA, CDR2 FQGTGA. V lost 2 bases to trimming and J lost 3 bases, with 6 bases between them. This CDR3 is CASSLYGTDTQYF. DNA for the CDR3: TGTGCCAGCAGCTTATACGGGACAGATACGCAGTATTTT.

The J gene is TRBJ1-2, the V gene TRBV14, with D unclear. This CDR3 region has 13 residues. Germline CDR1 SGHDN, CDR2 FVKESK. Trimming cost V 0 bases and J 8 bases, with 10 bases left between them. The CDR3 sequence: CASSQDLGKGYTF. CDR3 DNA: TGTGCCAGCAGCCAAGATCTGGGCAAGGGCTACACCTTC.

The J gene is TRBJ2-1, the V gene TRBV11-2; 10 nucleotides align to TRBD2. The CDR3 is made up of 17 amino acids. V dropped 2 bases and J dropped 1; count of bases not matched to a gene: 5. In germline, CDR1 is SGHAT, CDR2 FQNNGV. In nucleotides, the CDR3 is TGTGCCAGCAGCTTATCGGGACTAGCGTTATCCTACAATGAGCAGTTCTTC. Translating gives CASSLSGLALSYNEQFF.

The V call is TRBV11-2, the J call TRBJ2-3, with 8 bases lining up with TRBD2. The CDR3 is 17 residues long. V dropped 0 bases and J dropped 1; count of bases not matched to a gene: 6. CDR1 is SGHAT and CDR2 is FQNNGV in the germline V gene. CDR3 sequence: CASSLDLGAGGTDTQYF. The CDR3 nucleotides read TGTGCCAGCAGCTTAGATCTAGGAGCGGGAGGCACAGATACGCAGTATTTT.

The CDR3 DNA is TGTGCCATCAGTAGACAGTCGTCCGGGGAGCTGTTTTTT. It translates to CAISRQSSGELFF. The chain couples TRBV10-3 to TRBJ2-2, with D perhaps TRBD1 (5 bases). The length of the CDR3 is 13 residues. Per germline, CDR1 ENHRY and CDR2 SYGVKD. V dropped 5 bases and J dropped 6 bases, with 10 bases sitting between them.

The chain's CDR3 is CASSPGLAGGLYEQYF. In DNA, the CDR3 is TGTGCCAGCAGCCCCGGACTAGCGGGAGGCCTCTACGAGCAGTACTTC. The chain is built from TRBV11-3 and TRBJ2-7, with 14 bases fitting TRBD2. The CDR3 has 16 residues. The V gene's germline CDR1 is SGHNT and CDR2 YENEEA. The ends lost 5 bases at V and 3 bases at J; junction bases unmatched: 6.

The chain has TRBV15 and TRBJ2-1; 7 bases fit TRBD2. This CDR3 is 17 amino acids long. Germline loops: CDR1 LNHNV, CDR2 YYDKDF (reference sequence). With 1 base clipped from V and 4 bases from J, the junction kept 10 bases outside the gene matches. The CDR3 sequence: CATSRGGTTSYYNEQFF. The CDR3 region has the DNA TGTGCCACCAGCAGAGGGGGGACTACCTCGTATTACAATGAGCAGTTCTTC.

V usage is TRBV6-5 and J usage is TRBJ2-7, with TRBD1 matching over 7 bases. V dropped 3 bases and J dropped 3; count of bases not matched to a gene: 5. Germline CDR1 and CDR2: MNHEY and SVGAGI. CDR3 length: 14 amino acids. The CDR3 sequence: CASSYTGQIYEQYF. The CDR3 bases are TGTGCCAGCAGTTATACGGGACAGATCTACGAGCAGTACTTC.

J is TRBJ2-2 and V is TRBV30; maybe TRBD2 (6 bases). CDR3 length: 14 residues. From germline, CDR1 is GTSNPN and CDR2 SVGIG (reference sequence). Trimming left V 2 bases short and J 5 bases short, with 12 bases between. This chain's CDR3 is CAWSSSGSTGELFF. CDR3 in DNA: TGTGCCTGGAGTTCGAGCGGGTCTACCGGGGAGCTGTTTTTT.